This is a list of T cell receptor beta chains from one sample in a study of T-cell reconstitution after alpha-beta-depleted transplantation in children. TCRdb analysed the PCR reads with MiXCR anew, one entry per CDR3 protein. This sample has approximately 510,000 distinct CDR3 sequences, with around 17% found just once. The sequencing here drew on PBMCs from the stem cell graft donor, taken from the stem cell graft. All receptors derive from a human donor who donated a stem cell graft to a child with acute lymphoblastic leukemia. CDR3s include the opening cysteine and the closing phenylalanine or tryptophan. Each record gives: D gene, J gene, V gene, clone size, CDR3 protein, CDR3 DNA. The D gene is left open where the match is weak. Part of the rows lack a size; the others show once, few, many or a class for expanded clones.

d_gene: TRBD2; j_gene: TRBJ2-1; v_gene: TRBV4-2; abundance: -; CDR3aa: CASSQDYSGINNEQFF; CDR3nt: TGTGCCAGCAGCCAAGATTATAGCGGGATCAACAATGAGCAGTTCTTC
d_gene: -; j_gene: TRBJ1-5; v_gene: TRBV12-3/TRBV12-4; abundance: -; CDR3aa: CASSPRDLRQPQHF; CDR3nt: TGTGCCAGCAGTCCACGGGACCTTCGACAGCCCCAGCATTTT
d_gene: -; j_gene: TRBJ2-7; v_gene: TRBV6-5; abundance: -; CDR3aa: CASSYTTGRVDEQYF; CDR3nt: TGTGCCAGCAGTTACACCACAGGGAGGGTCGACGAGCAGTACTTC
d_gene: -; j_gene: TRBJ1-4; v_gene: TRBV5-1; abundance: few; CDR3aa: CASSPLRGTNEKLFF; CDR3nt: TGCGCCAGCAGCCCCCTCAGGGGAACTAATGAAAAACTGTTTTTT
d_gene: -; j_gene: TRBJ2-7; v_gene: TRBV9; abundance: few; CDR3aa: CASSGGQSAGYEQYF; CDR3nt: TGTGCCAGCAGCGGAGGACAGTCGGCGGGCTACGAGCAGTACTTC
d_gene: -; j_gene: TRBJ2-7; v_gene: TRBV10-3; abundance: -; CDR3aa: CAISDGGEQYF; CDR3nt: TGTGCCATCAGTGATGGCGGCGAGCAGTACTTC
d_gene: -; j_gene: TRBJ2-2; v_gene: TRBV29-1; abundance: many; CDR3aa: CSVLQGHTGELFF; CDR3nt: TGCAGCGTTTTACAGGGTCACACCGGGGAGCTGTTTTTT
d_gene: TRBD2; j_gene: TRBJ2-1; v_gene: TRBV5-1; abundance: few; CDR3aa: CASSGKREPPYNEQFF; CDR3nt: TGCGCCAGCAGCGGTAAGCGGGAGCCACCCTACAATGAGCAGTTCTTC
d_gene: TRBD1; j_gene: TRBJ2-1; v_gene: TRBV19; abundance: few; CDR3aa: CASSTGQGSINEQFF; CDR3nt: TGTGCCAGTAGTACTGGACAGGGGTCAATCAATGAGCAGTTCTTC
d_gene: -; j_gene: TRBJ2-1; v_gene: TRBV5-1; abundance: few; CDR3aa: CASPLAHTDSYNEQFF; CDR3nt: TGCGCCAGCCCCCTGGCGCATACGGACTCCTACAATGAGCAGTTCTTC
d_gene: TRBD2; j_gene: TRBJ2-5; v_gene: TRBV7-3; abundance: few; CDR3aa: CASSSGLNLQETQYF; CDR3nt: TGTGCCAGCAGCTCGGGACTAAACTTACAAGAGACCCAGTACTTC
d_gene: -; j_gene: TRBJ1-1; v_gene: TRBV6-2/TRBV6-3; abundance: -; CDR3aa: CASSPTGNPEAFF; CDR3nt: TGTGCCAGCAGTCCTACAGGGAACCCTGAAGCTTTCTTT
d_gene: -; j_gene: TRBJ1-1; v_gene: TRBV9; abundance: -; CDR3aa: CASEGLMNTEAFF; CDR3nt: TGTGCCAGCGAAGGTTTGATGAACACTGAAGCTTTCTTT
d_gene: -; j_gene: TRBJ2-1; v_gene: TRBV9; abundance: -; CDR3aa: CASSVERSREQFF; CDR3nt: TGTGCCAGCAGCGTAGAGCGATCCCGTGAGCAGTTCTTC
d_gene: -; j_gene: TRBJ1-6; v_gene: TRBV7-2; abundance: -; CDR3aa: CASSLTWSSYNSPLHF; CDR3nt: TGTGCCAGCAGCTTAACTTGGAGCTCCTATAATTCACCCCTCCACTTT
d_gene: -; j_gene: TRBJ1-2; v_gene: TRBV5-1; abundance: -; CDR3aa: CASSLAVVGFEGYTF; CDR3nt: TGCGCCAGCAGCTTGGCCGTAGTGGGCTTCGAAGGCTACACCTTC
d_gene: -; j_gene: TRBJ2-2; v_gene: TRBV19; abundance: few; CDR3aa: CASSPGWGTGELFF; CDR3nt: TGTGCCAGTAGTCCAGGGTGGGGCACCGGGGAGCTGTTTTTT
d_gene: -; j_gene: TRBJ2-3; v_gene: TRBV20-1; abundance: few; CDR3aa: CSARDWGTDTQYF; CDR3nt: TGCAGTGCTAGGGACTGGGGCACAGATACGCAGTATTTT
d_gene: TRBD2; j_gene: TRBJ2-1; v_gene: TRBV27; abundance: -; CDR3aa: CASTHSGSLYNEQFF; CDR3nt: TGTGCCAGCACCCATAGCGGGAGCCTATACAATGAGCAGTTCTTC
d_gene: TRBD2; j_gene: TRBJ2-5; v_gene: TRBV7-8; abundance: -; CDR3aa: CASSLEAGLADIQETQYF; CDR3nt: TGTGCCAGCAGCTTAGAGGCAGGGCTAGCGGATATCCAAGAGACCCAGTACTTC
d_gene: -; j_gene: TRBJ1-1; v_gene: TRBV5-1; abundance: few; CDR3aa: CASSLLDSRNTEAFF; CDR3nt: TGCGCCAGCAGCCTGCTGGACAGCCGAAACACTGAAGCTTTCTTT
d_gene: TRBD1; j_gene: TRBJ2-7; v_gene: TRBV6-5; abundance: -; CDR3aa: CASSYWGGQGSDEQYF; CDR3nt: TGTGCCAGCAGTTACTGGGGTGGACAGGGGTCGGACGAGCAGTACTTC
d_gene: -; j_gene: TRBJ2-3; v_gene: TRBV9; abundance: -; CDR3aa: CASSVSAATDTQYF; CDR3nt: TGTGCCAGCAGCGTAAGTGCAGCCACAGATACGCAGTATTTT
d_gene: TRBD1; j_gene: TRBJ1-4; v_gene: TRBV9; abundance: few; CDR3aa: CASSPGQDLNEKLFF; CDR3nt: TGTGCCAGCAGCCCAGGACAGGACCTTAATGAAAAACTGTTTTTT
d_gene: TRBD2; j_gene: TRBJ2-4; v_gene: TRBV5-1; abundance: -; CDR3aa: CANSSLAGVAENIQYF; CDR3nt: TGCGCCAACAGCTCGTTAGCGGGAGTGGCAGAAAACATTCAGTACTTC
d_gene: TRBD2; j_gene: TRBJ2-1; v_gene: TRBV10-3; abundance: few; CDR3aa: CAISDVIAGGYSINEQFF; CDR3nt: TGTGCCATCAGTGATGTAATAGCGGGAGGGTATAGTATCAATGAGCAGTTCTTC
d_gene: -; j_gene: TRBJ1-2; v_gene: TRBV7-9; abundance: few; CDR3aa: CASSFLDLPGSYGYTF; CDR3nt: TGTGCCAGCAGCTTCCTGGACTTGCCTGGGAGCTATGGCTACACCTTC
d_gene: TRBD2; j_gene: TRBJ2-1; v_gene: TRBV7-9; abundance: few; CDR3aa: CASSSSGFYNEQFF; CDR3nt: TGTGCCAGCAGCTCTAGCGGGTTCTACAATGAGCAGTTCTTC
d_gene: -; j_gene: TRBJ1-2; v_gene: TRBV7-9; abundance: few; CDR3aa: CASGFLGNGYTF; CDR3nt: TGTGCCAGCGGCTTCCTAGGGAATGGCTACACCTTC
d_gene: TRBD1; j_gene: TRBJ2-5; v_gene: TRBV20-1; abundance: few; CDR3aa: CSALNRGETQYF; CDR3nt: TGCAGTGCTCTTAACAGGGGAGAGACCCAGTACTTC
d_gene: -; j_gene: TRBJ2-6; v_gene: TRBV6-1; abundance: few; CDR3aa: CASRLTLRAGANVLTF; CDR3nt: TGTGCCAGCAGGCTTACCCTGCGGGCTGGGGCCAACGTCCTGACTTTC
d_gene: -; j_gene: TRBJ1-2; v_gene: TRBV20-1; abundance: few; CDR3aa: CSASFPGRTNYGYTF; CDR3nt: TGCAGTGCTAGTTTTCCAGGGAGGACCAACTATGGCTACACCTTC
d_gene: -; j_gene: TRBJ2-2; v_gene: TRBV12-5; abundance: few; CDR3aa: CASGQLTGNTGELFF; CDR3nt: TGTGCTAGTGGACAACTGACAGGGAACACCGGGGAGCTGTTTTTT
d_gene: -; j_gene: TRBJ2-2; v_gene: TRBV5-1; abundance: -; CDR3aa: CASSLMGWTGELFF; CDR3nt: TGCGCCAGCAGCTTGATGGGATGGACCGGGGAGCTGTTTTTT
d_gene: TRBD2; j_gene: TRBJ2-3; v_gene: TRBV10-2; abundance: -; CDR3aa: CATHIGTSESPYPDTDTQYF; CDR3nt: TGCGCCACCCACATAGGGACTAGCGAGAGTCCCTACCCAGACACAGATACGCAGTATTTT
d_gene: -; j_gene: TRBJ2-7; v_gene: TRBV7-7; abundance: few; CDR3aa: CASSLDTSYEQYF; CDR3nt: TGTGCCAGCAGCTTAGATACTTCCTACGAGCAGTACTTC
d_gene: TRBD2; j_gene: TRBJ2-1; v_gene: TRBV11-3; abundance: few; CDR3aa: CASSLGLPGLRDRTSGALWQFF; CDR3nt: TGTGCCAGCAGCTTAGGCCTCCCGGGACTCAGGGATCGGACTAGCGGGGCCCTATGGCAGTTCTTC
d_gene: -; j_gene: TRBJ1-1; v_gene: TRBV24-1; abundance: -; CDR3aa: CATSDGAEAFF; CDR3nt: TGTGCCACCAGTGATGGAGCCGAAGCTTTCTTT
d_gene: -; j_gene: TRBJ2-7; v_gene: TRBV18; abundance: -; CDR3aa: CASSPPVGQYEQYF; CDR3nt: TGTGCCAGCTCACCACCAGTAGGACAGTACGAGCAGTACTTC
d_gene: -; j_gene: TRBJ1-5; v_gene: TRBV6-1; abundance: -; CDR3aa: CASSRLGPGGNQPQHF; CDR3nt: TGTGCCAGCAGTAGATTAGGCCCCGGGGGCAATCAGCCCCAGCATTTT
d_gene: TRBD2; j_gene: TRBJ2-1; v_gene: TRBV5-6; abundance: -; CDR3aa: CASRLGGDSYNEQFF; CDR3nt: TGTGCCAGCAGGTTGGGGGGGGACTCCTACAATGAGCAGTTCTTC
d_gene: -; j_gene: TRBJ2-7; v_gene: TRBV5-1; abundance: many; CDR3aa: CASSLEVGPYEQYF; CDR3nt: TGCGCCAGCAGCTTGGAAGTAGGCCCCTACGAGCAGTACTTC
d_gene: TRBD1; j_gene: TRBJ1-4; v_gene: TRBV9; abundance: few; CDR3aa: CASSARDSSNEKLFF; CDR3nt: TGTGCCAGCAGCGCCCGGGACAGTAGTAATGAAAAACTGTTTTTT
d_gene: -; j_gene: TRBJ1-5; v_gene: TRBV20-1; abundance: -; CDR3aa: CSASVMGDFDQPQHF; CDR3nt: TGCAGTGCTAGTGTCATGGGGGACTTCGATCAGCCCCAGCATTTT
d_gene: TRBD1; j_gene: TRBJ2-7; v_gene: TRBV11-2; abundance: -; CDR3aa: CASSFGQGYYEQYF; CDR3nt: TGTGCCAGCAGCTTCGGACAGGGATACTACGAGCAGTACTTC
d_gene: -; j_gene: TRBJ1-2; v_gene: TRBV5-1; abundance: -; CDR3aa: CASSLDGGEFYGYTF; CDR3nt: TGCGCCAGCAGCTTGGATGGCGGAGAGTTCTATGGCTACACCTTC
d_gene: TRBD1; j_gene: TRBJ1-1; v_gene: TRBV9; abundance: -; CDR3aa: CASHSGQENTEAFF; CDR3nt: TGTGCCAGCCATAGTGGACAGGAGAACACTGAAGCTTTCTTT
d_gene: TRBD1; j_gene: TRBJ2-7; v_gene: TRBV7-9; abundance: few; CDR3aa: CASSLQGETYEQYF; CDR3nt: TGTGCCAGCAGCCTGCAGGGGGAAACCTACGAGCAGTACTTC
d_gene: -; j_gene: TRBJ2-7; v_gene: TRBV30; abundance: few; CDR3aa: CAWSVLSGWGISYEQYF; CDR3nt: TGTGCCTGGAGTGTATTGTCCGGCTGGGGGATTTCATACGAGCAGTACTTC
d_gene: TRBD2; j_gene: TRBJ2-5; v_gene: TRBV5-1; abundance: -; CDR3aa: CASSLELAGGPGIETQYF; CDR3nt: TGCGCCAGCAGCTTGGAACTAGCGGGAGGGCCCGGGATAGAGACCCAGTACTTC
d_gene: TRBD1; j_gene: TRBJ2-5; v_gene: TRBV29-1; abundance: -; CDR3aa: CSVKDRGWGETQYF; CDR3nt: TGCAGCGTTAAGGACAGGGGATGGGGTGAGACCCAGTACTTC
d_gene: -; j_gene: TRBJ2-1; v_gene: TRBV27; abundance: many; CDR3aa: CASSLFPSQMMKFF; CDR3nt: TGTGCCAGCAGTTTATTCCCCTCACAGATGATGAAGTTCTTC
d_gene: TRBD1; j_gene: TRBJ1-1; v_gene: TRBV18; abundance: few; CDR3aa: CASSPRIPTGGYTEAFF; CDR3nt: TGTGCCAGCTCACCCAGAATTCCTACAGGGGGCTATACTGAAGCTTTCTTT
d_gene: -; j_gene: TRBJ1-1; v_gene: TRBV7-6; abundance: few; CDR3aa: CASSLGQDMNTEAFF; CDR3nt: TGTGCCAGCAGCTTAGGACAGGACATGAACACTGAAGCTTTCTTT
d_gene: -; j_gene: TRBJ1-1; v_gene: TRBV15; abundance: -; CDR3aa: CATSRAAVGRSEAFF; CDR3nt: TGTGCCACCAGCAGAGCCGCAGTGGGTCGGTCTGAAGCTTTCTTT
d_gene: -; j_gene: TRBJ1-1; v_gene: TRBV12-3/TRBV12-4; abundance: many; CDR3aa: CASRLGPTEAFF; CDR3nt: TGTGCCAGCAGGTTGGGACCCACTGAAGCTTTCTTT
d_gene: -; j_gene: TRBJ1-2; v_gene: TRBV20-1; abundance: -; CDR3aa: CSARDIGHSYGYTF; CDR3nt: TGCAGTGCTAGAGATATAGGTCACAGCTATGGCTACACCTTC